The source of this T cell receptor beta chain is a study of blood T cell repertoires in COVID-19. About the study: Sites in the United States, Italy and Spain provided acute and convalescent COVID-19 samples. Sample material is recorded as cDNA or gDNA derived from T cells, B-cell-depleted T cells, or PBMCs.

V dropped 1 base and J dropped 4; count of bases not matched to a gene: 0. CDR3 length: 14 amino acids. Germline assignment: CDR1 LNHDA and CDR2 SQIVND (reference sequence). Followed over time, Seattle patients had been enrolled while infection was active. This clone turned up a few times. As handled by the study authors: Amplification from reference gene primers served as the basis for estimated nucleated cell counts. TCRdb's copy holds only in-frame clones and misses some; the assay was immunoSEQ multiplex PCR. The DNA was the basis for D and trimming; V, J and clone size are from that table. The profile shows around 200,000 clones, about 76% of them singletons.

V usage is TRBV19 and J usage is TRBJ1-1; 10 nucleotides agree with TRBD1. The receptor's source is a woman aged 40 to 50 with COVID-19, enrolled during active disease. Sequenced material: peripheral blood. This CDR3 reads CASSIGTGGTEAFF. The CDR3 region has the DNA TGTGCCAGTAGTATAGGGACAGGGGGCACTGAAGCTTTCTTT.